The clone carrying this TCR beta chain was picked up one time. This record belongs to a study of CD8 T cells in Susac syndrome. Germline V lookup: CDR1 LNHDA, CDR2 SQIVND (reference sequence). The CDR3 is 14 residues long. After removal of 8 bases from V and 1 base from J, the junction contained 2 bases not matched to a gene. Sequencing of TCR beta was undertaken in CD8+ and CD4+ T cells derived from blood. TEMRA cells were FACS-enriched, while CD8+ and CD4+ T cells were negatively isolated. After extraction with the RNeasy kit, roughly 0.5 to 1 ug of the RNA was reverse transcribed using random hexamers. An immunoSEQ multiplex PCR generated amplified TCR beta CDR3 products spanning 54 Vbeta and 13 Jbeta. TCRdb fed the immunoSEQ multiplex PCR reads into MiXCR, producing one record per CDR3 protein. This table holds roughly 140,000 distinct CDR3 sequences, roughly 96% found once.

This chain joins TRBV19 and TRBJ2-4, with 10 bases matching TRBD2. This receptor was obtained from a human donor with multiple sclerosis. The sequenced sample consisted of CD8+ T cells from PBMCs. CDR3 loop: CASGSGGAKNIQYF. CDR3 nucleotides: TGTGCCAGTGGTAGCGGGGGGGCCAAAAACATTCAGTACTTC.